A single sample gave rise to the 4 T cell receptor beta chains below, sequenced in a study of PD-L1 blockade in urothelial cancer (dated by TCRdb to between 2016 and 2019). The time point label for this specimen denotes: pretreatment peripheral blood. The library was built by means of the immunoSEQ multiplex PCR assay. TCRdb limited this immuneACCESS table to in-frame rearrangements with V and J called. A share of clones is missing; checked studies link under half to unresolved V genes, and the rest is unexplained. Across this sample there are around 100,000 clones, with 87% seen only once. The ten largest clones capture about 2% of the sample. This specimen consisted of PBMCs, obtained around atezolizumab (anti-PD-L1) treatment. The receptors derive from a man between 60 and 70 years old with urothelial cancer.

The chain carries TRBV5-6 and TRBJ1-4, with 11 bases fitting TRBD1. V was clipped by 3 bases and J by 5 bases; unmatched bases: 9. The germline V gene encodes CDR1 SGHDT and CDR2 YYEEEE. The CDR3 loop spans 17 amino acids. The CDR3 spells CASSSGQGVAANEKLFF. The CDR3 DNA sequence: TGTGCCAGCAGCTCGGGACAGGGGGTCGCCGCCAATGAAAAACTGTTTTTT.

The gene calls are TRBV6-1 and TRBJ1-6; 7 nucleotides align to TRBD1. This CDR3 is built from 15 residues. Germline CDR1 MNHNS, CDR2 SASEGT. Unmatched junction bases numbered 2, after V lost 6 bases and J lost 0 bases. The CDR3 sequence is CASSGQDSYNSPLHF. The DNA for the CDR3 is TGTGCCAGCAGCGGACAGGACTCCTATAATTCACCCCTCCACTTT.

The chain employs TRBV28 and TRBJ2-1, with TRBD2 matching over 9 bases. Per germline, CDR1 MDHEN and CDR2 SYDVKM. The CDR3 contains 15 residues. Trimming cost V 4 bases and J 5 bases; bases outside gene matches: 6. The CDR3 DNA reads TGTGCCAGCAGTTCCCCGGGACTAGCCGACAATGAGCAGTTCTTC. This gives the protein CASSSPGLADNEQFF. The full variable domain, its missing parts supplied by reference TRBV28 and TRBJ2-1, is DVKVTQSSRYLVKRTGEKVFLECVQDMDHENMFWYRQDPGLGLRLIYFSYDVKMKEKGDIPEGYSVSREKKERFSLILESASTNQTSMYLCASSSPGLADNEQFFGPGTRLTVL.

This rearrangement joins TRBV7-2 to TRBJ1-1; 7 bases line up with TRBD1. V dropped 0 bases and J dropped 4; count of bases not matched to a gene: 8. The germline V gene has CDR1 SGHTA and CDR2 FQGNSA. The CDR3 is made up of 16 amino acids. The DNA for the CDR3 is TGTGCCAGCAGCTTAGCAGTTACAGGGGCACGCACTGAAGCTTTCTTT. Its protein is CASSLAVTGARTEAFF. Looking up the rest from reference TRBV7-2 and TRBJ1-1 gives the full variable domain: GAGVSQSPSNKVTEKGKDVELRCDPISGHTALYWYRQSLGQGLEFLIYFQGNSAPDKSGLPSDRFSAERTGGSVSTLTIQRTQQEDSAVYLCASSLAVTGARTEAFFGQGTRLTVV.